This TCR beta chain was recorded in a study of blood T cell repertoires in COVID-19. Per the germline V gene, CDR1 is SGHNT and CDR2 is YYREEE (reference sequence). The CDR3 loop spans 17 amino acids. The V and J ends lost 4 bases and 3 bases respectively, with 20 bases between them. In the study's own analysis: Estimated nucleated cell counts came from reference gene primer amplification. The assay was immunoSEQ multiplex PCR, and TCRdb's table has in-frame clones only and misses some. D and trimming were read from the DNA, whereas the V and J calls and clone size are those reported in that table. The data show 410,000 or so clones, 86% seen once.

The source material was peripheral blood. The chain employs TRBV5-4 and TRBJ2-1; TRBD2 might be the D (6 bases). The sequence came from a woman aged 25 to 39 with active or convalescent COVID-19. The CDR3 loop reads CASSGGNVGRNYNEQFF. DNA of the CDR3: TGTGCCAGCAGCGGAGGGAATGTCGGGCGAAACTACAATGAGCAGTTCTTC.